These 3 T cell receptor beta chains originate from one sample sequenced in a study of CD8 T cells in Susac syndrome. Reverse transcription of about 0.45 to 1 ug RNA was performed with random hexamers. TCRdb fed the immunoSEQ multiplex PCR reads into MiXCR, producing one record per CDR3 protein. The profile shows about 200,000 distinct CDR3 sequences, 93% of them singletons. Source material: CD4+ T cells from PBMCs. The source is a human donor in good health.

The chain recombines TRBV2 with TRBJ2-5; D possibly corresponds to TRBD2 (5 bases). The V and J ends lost 8 bases and 4 bases respectively, with 8 bases between them. This CDR3 spans 11 amino acids. CDR1 SNHLY and CDR2 FYNNEI come from the germline V gene. CDR3 protein: CASARGETQYF. The CDR3 region has the DNA TGTGCCAGCGCCCGGGGAGAGACCCAGTACTTC.

This clonotype was seen a single time. V gene TRBV24-1 combines with J gene TRBJ1-2, with no clear D. The CDR3 contains 15 residues. Germline loops: CDR1 KGHDR, CDR2 SFDVKD. V was shortened by 3 bases and J by 5 bases, with 15 bases between the two germline ends. CDR3 region: CATSDGMRRGYGYTF. For the CDR3, the DNA is TGTGCCACCAGTGATGGGATGCGGCGAGGGTATGGCTACACCTTC.

The gene calls are TRBV6-2 or TRBV6-3 and TRBJ2-1, with 7 bases that match TRBD2. Trimming removed 6 bases from V and 6 bases from J; junction bases left unmatched: 11. Germline CDR1 is MNHEY and CDR2 is SVGEGT. The CDR3 loop spans 15 amino acids. CDR3 loop: CASSRPRGVVNEQFF. CDR3 nucleotides: TGTGCCAGCAGCCGCCCCCGGGGGGTAGTCAATGAGCAGTTCTTC.